Listed here are 10 T cell receptor delta chains from one sample, sequenced in a study of Vδ1+ human thymocytes. Study observations and caveats: Thymic TRG and TRD repertoires appeared highly polyclonal, with Gaussian CDR3 length distributions.

The template was reverse-transcribed extracted RNA. The CDR3 regions were amplified by multiplex PCR from V-gene primers to a constant-region primer. TCRdb reanalyzed the multiplex PCR reads using CATT. The repertoire consists of over 45,000 delta-chain clones, with around 15% occurring once and the leading ten covering 0.5%. No cognate antigen is known for these TCRs. Sample: Vdelta1+ gamma-delta thymocytes from the thymus. Stated subset: FACS-sorted CD3+ TCRalphabeta- TCRVdelta1+ TCRVdelta2- thymocytes. These receptors were collected from a boy under three years old who had congenital heart surgery.

The V call is TRDV1, the J call TRDJ1, with TRDD3 matching over 11 bases. Trimming took 5 bases from V and 6 from J; bases not matched to a gene: 20. CDR3 length: 19 residues. Germline V gene lookup returns CDR1 TSWWSYY and CDR2 QGS. The CDR3 DNA reads as TGTGCTCTTGGGAACTCCTTCTTCCCGGACTGGGGGATAATCAATAAACTCATCTTT. Translating gives CALGNSFFPDWGIINKLIF.

The chain uses TRDV3 and TRDJ1; TRDD3 matches at 10 bases. Germline assignment: CDR1 TVYSNPD and CDR2 GDNSRS (reference sequence). The V gene end was trimmed by 4 bases and the J gene end by 3 bases; junction bases not matched to a gene: 14. The CDR3 spans 16 residues. The CDR3 region has the DNA TGTGCCTCGGGTCCTTGGGGGATACTGTTTCCCGATAAACTCATCTTT. Amino acids: CASGPWGILFPDKLIF.

This chain connects TRDV1 to TRDJ1; 7 bases fit TRDD3. This CDR3 comprises 18 residues. Germline-derived CDR1 and CDR2 are TSWWSYY and QGS. The trim removed 0 bases at V and 8 bases at J, leaving 18 bases unmatched. The CDR3 protein is CALGELKLRRAGGQKLIF. The CDR3 bases are TGTGCTCTTGGGGAACTAAAACTCCGTAGGGCTGGGGGCCAGAAACTCATCTTT.

The chain uses TRDV1 and TRDJ1; TRDD3 agrees at 12 bases. V lost 1 base and J lost 4; bases outside the gene matches: 25. The CDR3 has 23 residues. Per germline, CDR1 TSWWSYY and CDR2 QGS. CDR3 coding DNA: TGTGCTCTTGGGGAACCCGGCCTTCCTCGGTACTGGGGGATACTAGGGGAAGTCGATAAACTCATCTTT. Translation gives CALGEPGLPRYWGILGEVDKLIF.

The chain carries TRDV1 and TRDJ1; 7 positions match TRDD3. Germline V gives CDR1 TSWWSYY, CDR2 QGS. The CDR3 covers 19 residues. Unmatched junction bases numbered 13, after V lost 0 bases and J lost 0 bases. CDR3 loop: CALGELIYLPTGDTDKLIF. The CDR3, as DNA: TGTGCTCTTGGGGAACTAATCTATCTCCCAACTGGGGACACCGATAAACTCATCTTT.

In its sample, this clone was seen a few times. The chain combines TRDV1 with TRDJ1; either TRDD2 or TRDD3 may supply D (7 bases each). Germline lookup yields CDR1 TSWWSYY and CDR2 QGS. V gave up 4 bases and J gave up 0 bases, with 18 bases separating them. The CDR3 totals 17 residues. CDR3 nucleotide sequence: TGTGCTCTTGGGGCATTTCCTACTGGGGTGTACACCGATAAACTCATCTTT. Translated, it gives CALGAFPTGVYTDKLIF.

The chain employs TRDV1 and TRDJ1; D remains ambiguous. V lost 2 bases and J lost 1, with 17 bases in between. Germline assignment: CDR1 TSWWSYY and CDR2 QGS. The CDR3 extends over 17 amino acids. CDR3 protein: CALGENSFPGCTDKLIF. In DNA form, the CDR3 reads TGTGCTCTTGGGGAAAACTCCTTTCCAGGATGCACCGATAAACTCATCTTT.

This clone has just a few counts. This chain uses TRDV1 with TRDJ1, with D tentatively TRDD2 (6 bases). V was clipped by 1 base and J by 0 bases, with 24 bases between them. CDR1 and CDR2 (germline): TSWWSYY, QGS. There are 20 residues in the CDR3. In DNA, the CDR3 is TGTGCTCTTGGGGAACCCGTCCTACGTTCAGTATGTGGGGACACCGATAAACTCATCTTT. Its protein is CALGEPVLRSVCGDTDKLIF.

This chain connects TRDV1 to TRDJ1, with 9 nucleotides matching TRDD3. Unmatched junction bases numbered 11, after V lost 3 bases and J lost 3 bases. Germline V gives CDR1 TSWWSYY, CDR2 QGS. This CDR3 is built from 17 residues. In DNA form, the CDR3 reads TGTGCTCTTGGGGAGCGGGCGGAAGGGGGATACCCCGATAAACTCATCTTT. Translation: CALGERAEGGYPDKLIF.

The chain is built from TRDV1 and TRDJ1, with D possibly matching TRDD2 (7 bases). The CDR3 length is 20 residues. The V gene lost 1 base and the J gene lost 1 base, with 25 bases spanning the gap. The germline CDR1 and CDR2 sequences are TSWWSYY and QGS. CDR3 nucleotides: TGTGCTCTTGGGGAACCGCATTCCTACGGGGGGACGGGAGGCACCGATAAACTCATCTTT. Its translation is CALGEPHSYGGTGGTDKLIF.